This T cell receptor beta chain appears in the sequencing data of a study of control samples from healthy donors and cancer patients. V was clipped by 0 bases and J by 0 bases, with 12 bases between them. Germline V lookup: CDR1 SGHRS, CDR2 YFSETQ. This CDR3 comprises 16 residues. This clone was recorded once. TCRdb's copy holds only in-frame clones and misses some; the assay was immunoSEQ multiplex PCR. There are 130,000 or so clones in the sample; 90% to 95% occur only once, and over 10% lies in the top ten. Sequences were obtained from blood. The sequence was collected from a man aged 40-50 years in good health. J is TRBJ1-1 and V is TRBV5-1; tentatively, D is TRBD1 (6 bases). CDR3 protein: CASSLGWGAVNTEAFF. The CDR3 DNA is TGCGCCAGCAGCTTGGGTTGGGGGGCGGTGAACACTGAAGCTTTCTTT.